This T cell receptor (beta chain) was retrieved from a study of blood T cell repertoires in COVID-19. Study details: Acute and convalescent COVID-19 samples came from the United States, Italy and Spain.

The table came from immunoSEQ multiplex PCR; TCRdb's copy has only in-frame clones and leaves some out. The sample consists of approximately 360,000 clones, 87% of them appearing once. Germline V gene sequence: CDR1 MNHEY, CDR2 SMNVEV (reference sequence). Between the trimmed V and J ends, which lost 5 bases and 4 bases, there was a span of 17 bases. The CDR3 covers 15 residues. The study drew participants aged about 18 to 90 years from under 30 US areas. Cohort placement rested on clinical history that participants reported themselves. The rearrangement uses TRBV27 and TRBJ2-5, with a tentative D call TRBD2 (7 bases). The clonotype comes from a man aged 35-49 years in a cohort exposed to, infected with or recovered from COVID-19 (not recorded which). Sequencing was done on a sample of PBMCs or T cells enriched from blood (not recorded which). CDR3 coding DNA: TGTGCCAGCAGTGCCCTAGGGGGGGGGCGAGAGACCCAGTACTTC. Protein product: CASSALGGGRETQYF.